This entry lists 20 T cell receptor beta chains sequenced from one sample in a study of primary melanoma T cells and metastatic recurrence. Method: immunoSEQ multiplex PCR; TCRdb's copy keeps in-frame clones and lacks some. Of about 700 clones listed, less than 90% are singletons. The sample comprised melanoma tumor tissue. The receptors shown here come from a human donor with melanoma.

V gene TRBV11-1 combines with J gene TRBJ2-1; 7 bases match TRBD1. The CDR3 contains 16 residues. Per germline, CDR1 SGHAT and CDR2 FQDESV (reference sequence). V trimming: 5 bases; J trimming: 1 base; junction bases outside the gene matches: 8. CDR3 in amino acids: CASSTDRSRSYNEQFF. The CDR3, as DNA: TGTGCCAGCAGCACGGACAGGTCTAGGTCCTACAATGAGCAGTTCTTC.

This clone was picked up one time. The V call is TRBV18, the J call TRBJ1-4; unclear D gene. This CDR3 comprises 13 residues. Trimming took 1 base from V and 4 from J, leaving 4 bases between them. Germline CDR1 KGHSH, CDR2 LQKENI. The CDR3 DNA is TGTGCCAGCTCACCACAGCTTAATGAAAAACTGTTTTTT. Protein: CASSPQLNEKLFF.

The chain carries TRBV6-8 and TRBJ2-4; 7 nucleotides line up with TRBD1. CDR1 and CDR2 (germline): MNHGY, SAAAGT. The CDR3 consists of 13 residues. The V segment lost 2 bases and the J segment 11 bases; nucleotides outside the gene matches: 6. The CDR3 loop is CASSYRGQSFQYF. CDR3 bases: TGTGCCAGCAGTTACAGGGGACAGTCTTTTCAGTACTTC.

About this clone itself: The junction and the germline gene differ at one end; a read error may be behind it. This sequence joins TRBV6-8 and TRBJ1-2; TRBD1 aligns across 7 bases. This CDR3 has 17 amino acids. Germline V gene sequence: CDR1 MNHGY, CDR2 SAAAGT. CDR3 amino acids: CASSYTTGRRIGYGYIF. The CDR3 nucleotides are TGTGCCAGCAGTTACACGACAGGGAGGAGGATTGGCTATGGCTACATCTTC.

The rearrangement links TRBV7-5 to TRBJ2-7; no DNA check was done on the table's D call, TRBD1. TRBV7-5 is labeled a pseudogene. The CDR3 extends over 14 amino acids. The CDR3 DNA follows: TGTGCCAGCACCACCCGGGACAGCGCCTACGAGCAGTACTTC. Translation gives CASTTRDSAYEQYF.

The gene calls are TRBV29-1 and TRBJ1-5; tentative D call: TRBD1 (5 bases). CDR3 size: 15 residues. Germline CDR1 is SQVTM and CDR2 is ANQGSEA. V dropped 6 bases and J dropped 3 bases, with 18 bases sitting between them. The CDR3, as DNA: TGCAGCGTCCGTCTTAGCGGGGACCACAATCAGCCCCAGCATTTT. This gives the protein CSVRLSGDHNQPQHF.

The genes are TRBV5-1 and TRBJ1-1, with D maybe TRBD1 (5 bases). The CDR3 sequence is 15 residues long. Germline V gives CDR1 SGHRS, CDR2 YFSETQ. V was cut by 4 bases and J by 1 base, with 14 bases left in between. Written as DNA, the CDR3 is TGCGCCAGCAGCACCGGGGTTGGGGCGAACACTGAAGCTTTCTTT. Its protein product is CASSTGVGANTEAFF.

This sequence joins TRBV19 and TRBJ2-7; TRBD2 aligns across 8 bases. V shed 7 bases, J shed 4 bases, and the junction held 12 bases outside the gene matches. The CDR3 runs to 15 residues. Per the germline V gene, CDR1 is LNHDA and CDR2 is SQIVND (reference sequence). The CDR3 DNA reads as TGTGCCAGTAAGACGGCCGGGACTAGTAGGTACGAGCAGTACTTC. Translation: CASKTAGTSRYEQYF.

The gene calls are TRBV10-2 and TRBJ1-2, with D maybe TRBD1 (5 bases). The CDR3 length is 13 residues. Trimming stripped 3 bases from V and 8 bases from J, with 13 bases between. The germline CDR1 and CDR2 sequences are WSHSY and SAAADI. Here the CDR3 reads CASSDSRAGGYTF. The CDR3, as DNA: TGCGCCAGCAGTGATTCCAGGGCGGGCGGCTACACCTTC.

This chain joins TRBV6-8 and TRBJ1-1; TRBD1 might be the D (5 bases). This CDR3 contains 13 residues. In germline, CDR1 is MNHGY, CDR2 SAAAGT. Deletions cut 7 bases from V and 4 bases from J, with 13 bases between. The CDR3: CASITGGGTEAFF. CDR3 bases: TGTGCCAGCATAACGGGCGGGGGCACTGAAGCTTTCTTT.

This sequence joins TRBV19 and TRBJ1-1; the D gene is possibly TRBD1 (6 bases). The CDR3 length is 14 residues. Trimming pared 0 bases from V and 6 bases from J, leaving 11 bases between. The germline CDR1 and CDR2 sequences are LNHDA and SQIVND (reference sequence). Here the CDR3 DNA reads TGTGCCAGTAGTATAGAGGGGGCGCCCGCTGAAGCTTTCTTT. Protein product: CASSIEGAPAEAFF.

The CDR3 reads CASSIFGVWGERGTEAFF. The CDR3 DNA is TGTGCCAGTAGTATCTTTGGGGTTTGGGGAGAAAGGGGAACTGAAGCTTTCTTT. The J gene is TRBJ1-1, the V gene TRBV19, with a tentative D call TRBD1 (5 bases). CDR3 size: 18 residues. Germline values: CDR1 LNHDA, CDR2 SQIVND (reference sequence). Trimming took 3 bases from V and 5 from J, leaving 25 bases between them.

This rearrangement joins TRBV5-1 to TRBJ2-1; TRBD2 matches 10 bases. The CDR3 is made up of 17 amino acids. V trimming: 0 bases; J trimming: 7 bases; junction bases outside the gene matches: 10. Germline V gene data show CDR1 as SGHRS and CDR2 as YFSETQ. The CDR3 DNA sequence: TGCGCCAGCAGCTTGGAGCCAAGGACTAGCGGTGTGAATGAGCAGTTCTTC. Translated, it gives CASSLEPRTSGVNEQFF.

This chain links TRBV19 with TRBJ2-5; 14 bases fit TRBD2. Germline CDR1 and CDR2: LNHDA and SQIVND (reference sequence). Trimming took 9 bases from V and 6 from J; bases not matched to a gene: 12. This CDR3 is 16 amino acids long. The CDR3 nucleotides are TGTGCCAGCGAGGGAGGGACTAGCGGGGGCCCGCAGACCCAGTACTTC. It yields the protein CASEGGTSGGPQTQYF. Filled out from reference TRBV19 and TRBJ2-5, the complete variable domain reads DGGITQSPKYLFRKEGQNVTLSCEQNLNHDAMYWYRQDPGQGLRLIYYSQIVNDFQKGDIAEGYSVSREKKESFPLTVTSAQKNPTAFYLCASEGGTSGGPQTQYFGPGTRLLVL.

The CDR3 region is CASSPRQETQYF. The CDR3 DNA sequence: TGTGCCAGCTCACCAAGGCAAGAGACCCAGTACTTC. The chain recombines TRBV18 with TRBJ2-5; D is unresolved. The CDR3 length is 12 residues. Trimming stripped 2 bases from V and 2 bases from J, with 3 bases between. The germline V gene has CDR1 KGHSH and CDR2 LQKENI.

The genes are TRBV18 and TRBJ2-3; D gene ambiguous. V lost 8 bases, J lost 3 bases, and 15 bases lay in between. Looked up from germline, CDR1 is KGHSH and CDR2 is LQKENI. This CDR3 is 14 amino acids long. The CDR3 here is CASSSGYGTDTQYF. CDR3 nucleotide sequence: TGTGCCAGCAGCAGTGGATATGGGACAGATACGCAGTATTTT.

V gene TRBV6-8 combines with J gene TRBJ2-1, with D uncertain. The CDR3 has 12 residues. The V gene lost 4 bases and the J gene lost 9 bases, with 10 bases spanning the gap. Germline assignment: CDR1 MNHGY and CDR2 SAAAGT. The CDR3 loop reads CASSFARREQFF. CDR3 sequence (DNA): TGTGCCAGCAGTTTTGCGCGGCGTGAGCAGTTCTTC.

The CDR3 bases are TGTGCCAGCAGGTTAGGACAGGACTATGGCTACACCTTC. Translation: CASRLGQDYGYTF. V usage is TRBV6-8 and J usage is TRBJ1-2; TRBD1 matches 7 bases. This CDR3 is 13 amino acids long. The V segment lost 6 bases and the J segment 3 bases; nucleotides outside the gene matches: 4. Germline CDR1 MNHGY, CDR2 SAAAGT.

V usage is TRBV1 and J usage is TRBJ2-7; the D call TRBD1 from the table was never checked on the DNA. TRBV1 is a recognized pseudogene. The CDR3 loop spans 15 amino acids. In DNA, the CDR3 is TGCGCCAGCAGCCCCGGGACAGGGGAAGGCTACGAGCAGTACTTC. It specifies CASSPGTGEGYEQYF.

This sequence joins TRBV10-2 and TRBJ2-3; D uncertain. V shed 4 bases and J shed 2 bases, with 7 bases lying between them. The germline V gene has CDR1 WSHSY and CDR2 SAAADI. The CDR3 extends over 13 amino acids. CDR3 sequence: CASSVRNTDTQYF. In DNA, the CDR3 is TGCGCCAGCAGTGTAAGGAACACAGATACGCAGTATTTT.